The present TCR beta chain was sequenced within a study of shared clonotypes between healthy human individuals. There were only Caucasian adults among the donors, and all lived in Nashville, Tennessee. The germline gives CDR1 ENHRY, CDR2 SYGVKD. The CDR3 runs to 11 residues. Trimming stripped 11 bases from V and 2 bases from J, with 9 bases between. Only in-frame clones appear in the TCRdb table, and some are missing; sequencing was by immunoSEQ multiplex PCR. The sample lists under 2.5 million clones; about nine tenths were seen once. The sequence was obtained from a man in his late teens or twenties in good health. Some clones in this sample may be carry-over from other donors' samples. Specimen: naive CD4+ T cells from PBMCs. The subset is: CD45RA+ positively selected. V usage is TRBV10-3 and J usage is TRBJ2-5; no reliable D call. CDR3 residues: CACGIQETQYF. The CDR3 DNA follows: TGTGCCTGTGGAATACAAGAGACCCAGTACTTC.